This T cell receptor (beta chain) was recovered during a study of blood T cell repertoires in COVID-19. Generated by immunoSEQ multiplex PCR, the TCRdb table keeps only in-frame clones and is missing some. Of some 300,000 clones in the sample, approximately 90% are singletons; the top ten hold 6.9%. The material sequenced was peripheral blood. The sequence derives from a woman aged 25-40 years who had recovered from COVID-19.

The CDR3 DNA sequence: TGTGCCAGCAGTTTAGCCGGGGACAGTGCGACCAAAGCTTTCTTT. It codes for CASSLAGDSATKAFF. J is TRBJ1-1 and V is TRBV27; TRBD1 agrees at 7 bases. Trimming removed 2 bases from V and 9 bases from J; junction bases left unmatched: 12. CDR1 MNHEY and CDR2 SMNVEV come from the germline V gene (reference sequence). The CDR3 consists of 15 residues.